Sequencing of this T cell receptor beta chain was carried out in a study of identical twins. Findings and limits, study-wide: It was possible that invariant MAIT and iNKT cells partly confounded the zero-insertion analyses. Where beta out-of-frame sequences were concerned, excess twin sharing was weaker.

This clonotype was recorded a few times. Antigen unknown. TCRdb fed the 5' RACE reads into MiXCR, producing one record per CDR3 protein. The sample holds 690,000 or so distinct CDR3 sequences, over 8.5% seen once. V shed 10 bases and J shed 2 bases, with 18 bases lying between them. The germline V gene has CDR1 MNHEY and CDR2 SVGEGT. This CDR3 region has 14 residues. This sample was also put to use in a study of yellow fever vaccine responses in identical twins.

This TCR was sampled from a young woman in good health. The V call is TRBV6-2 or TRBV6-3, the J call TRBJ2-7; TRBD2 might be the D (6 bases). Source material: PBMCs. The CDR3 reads CATEAGPRPYEQYF. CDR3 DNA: TGTGCCACCGAGGCGGGGCCAAGGCCCTACGAGCAGTACTTC.